This passage covers 24 T cell receptor beta chains from one sample sequenced in a study of blood T cell repertoires in COVID-19. Sequenced by immunoSEQ multiplex PCR; TCRdb stores in-frame clones only, minus some. The profile shows about 220,000 clones, roughly nine tenths of them singletons. Material: PBMCs or T cells enriched from blood (not recorded which). All receptors derive from a woman between 18 and 29 years old in a cohort exposed to, infected with or recovered from COVID-19 (not recorded which).

V usage is TRBV5-1 and J usage is TRBJ2-7, with 9 nucleotides matching TRBD1. The CDR3 loop spans 14 amino acids. With V trimmed by 2 bases and J by 2 bases, 2 bases remained unmatched. CDR1 SGHRS and CDR2 YFSETQ come from the germline V gene. CDR3 sequence reads: CASSLGTGTYEQYF. The CDR3 DNA reads as TGCGCCAGCAGCTTAGGGACAGGGACCTACGAGCAGTACTTC.

The chain combines TRBV6-6 with TRBJ1-2; 11 bases are shared with TRBD1. CDR1 is MNHNY and CDR2 is SVGAGI in the germline V gene (reference sequence). J lost 4 bases, V lost 8 bases, and 3 bases had no gene match. The CDR3 covers 13 residues. CDR3 in amino acids: CASGTGGRYGYTF. The CDR3 region has the DNA TGTGCCAGCGGGACAGGGGGACGCTATGGCTACACCTTC.

V gene TRBV5-4 combines with J gene TRBJ2-1, with 9 nucleotides matching TRBD2. Per germline, CDR1 SGHNT and CDR2 YYREEE (reference sequence). The trim removed 4 bases at V and 0 bases at J, leaving 17 bases unmatched. The CDR3 covers 20 residues. CDR3 residues: CASSTGGGLAGAYSYNEQFF. For the CDR3, the DNA is TGTGCCAGCAGCACCGGAGGTGGTTTAGCGGGGGCCTACTCCTACAATGAGCAGTTCTTC.

This CDR3 is CASSLVGTGPLGGELFF. The CDR3, as DNA: TGTGCCAGCAGCTTGGTTGGGACAGGACCTTTAGGCGGGGAGCTGTTTTTT. The V and J genes are TRBV5-4 and TRBJ2-2, with 8 bases matching TRBD1. This CDR3 contains 17 residues. The germline CDR1 and CDR2 sequences are SGHNT and YYREEE (reference sequence). The V segment lost 0 bases and the J segment 7 bases; nucleotides outside the gene matches: 11.

V usage is TRBV5-6 and J usage is TRBJ1-5; D unresolved. V lost 4 bases, J lost 2 bases, and 13 bases lay in between. There are 15 residues in the CDR3. From germline, CDR1 is SGHDT and CDR2 YYEEEE. The CDR3 region has the DNA TGTGCCAGCAGCCAGGCGATCTCGGGCAATCAGCCCCAGCATTTT. This sequence encodes CASSQAISGNQPQHF.

The CDR3 loop reads CASSYPAGELFF. In DNA form, the CDR3 reads TGTGCCAGCAGTTATCCGGCCGGGGAGCTGTTTTTT. J is TRBJ2-2 and V is TRBV28; no definite D call. The V gene's germline CDR1 is MDHEN and CDR2 SYDVKM. The CDR3 has 12 residues. Trimming shortened V by 4 bases and J by 6 bases, and 6 bases separated the two germline ends.

The gene calls are TRBV7-9 and TRBJ1-1; D uncertain. This CDR3 has 13 amino acids. The germline V and J ends were trimmed by 4 bases and 3 bases, with 9 bases remaining between them. The V gene's germline CDR1 is SEHNR and CDR2 FQNEAQ (reference sequence). The CDR3 here is CASSSPVDTEAFF. DNA for the CDR3: TGTGCCAGCAGCTCACCGGTAGACACTGAAGCTTTCTTT.

The J gene is TRBJ1-1, the V gene TRBV19; D gene ambiguous. The ends were cut back, 0 bases at V and 2 bases at J, with 10 bases in the middle. Germline-derived CDR1 and CDR2 are LNHDA and SQIVND (reference sequence). The CDR3 contains 15 residues. CDR3 coding DNA: TGTGCCAGTAGTATAGATCCGGGAACTAACACTGAAGCTTTCTTT. It translates to CASSIDPGTNTEAFF.

The rearrangement links TRBV24-1 to TRBJ1-4, with TRBD1 as a possible D gene (6 bases). V was pared by 2 bases and J by 10 bases, with 16 bases between. The CDR3 contains 15 residues. CDR1 KGHDR and CDR2 SFDVKD come from the germline V gene. This CDR3 reads CATSDSRGSLGKLFF. CDR3 nucleotides: TGTGCCACCAGTGATTCAAGGGGGTCGCTCGGAAAACTGTTTTTT.

The chain has TRBV5-1 and TRBJ1-2; D gene uncertain. Germline CDR1 SGHRS, CDR2 YFSETQ. This CDR3 has 14 amino acids. V was pared by 0 bases and J by 4 bases, with 10 bases between. CDR3 sequence: CASSLDSSVYGYTF. CDR3 nucleotides: TGCGCCAGCAGCTTGGACAGTTCGGTCTATGGCTACACCTTC.

J is TRBJ1-1 and V is TRBV10-3; D is ambiguous. The V and J ends lost 0 bases and 0 bases respectively, with 11 bases between them. The CDR3 is 16 residues long. Per germline, CDR1 ENHRY and CDR2 SYGVKD. CDR3 sequence: CAISESRQLMNTEAFF. Here the CDR3 DNA reads TGTGCCATCAGTGAGTCGAGGCAGCTCATGAACACTGAAGCTTTCTTT.

This clone has a handful of counts. The rearrangement uses TRBV5-6 and TRBJ1-1; TRBD1 might be the D (6 bases). The CDR3 covers 13 residues. V lost 0 bases to trimming and J lost 4 bases, with 7 bases between them. Germline-derived CDR1 and CDR2 are SGHDT and YYEEEE. CDR3 protein: CASSLVQGTEAFF. DNA of the CDR3: TGTGCCAGCAGCTTGGTACAGGGCACTGAAGCTTTCTTT.

The V gene is TRBV9, the J gene TRBJ2-7; 8 bases line up with TRBD1. Germline V gene lookup returns CDR1 SGDLS and CDR2 YYNGEE. The CDR3 is 14 residues long. Trimming cost V 4 bases and J 3 bases; bases outside gene matches: 6. The CDR3 region has the DNA TGTGCCAGCAGCCCCGACAGGGGAGTCTACGAGCAGTACTTC. It translates to CASSPDRGVYEQYF.

The V call is TRBV28, the J call TRBJ1-2; D ambiguous. The CDR3 runs 15 residues. V was trimmed by 5 bases and J by 1 base, leaving 14 bases between them. Germline loops: CDR1 MDHEN, CDR2 SYDVKM. The CDR3, as DNA: TGTGCCAGCAGTAGCACCGGGGAGGGTAACTATGGCTACACCTTC. Residues: CASSSTGEGNYGYTF.

The chain joins TRBV19 to TRBJ1-2, with unresolved D. CDR1 LNHDA and CDR2 SQIVND come from the germline V gene (reference sequence). Trimming shortened V by 1 base and J by 6 bases, and 18 bases separated the two germline ends. The CDR3 is made up of 16 amino acids. The CDR3 bases are TGTGCCAGTAGTATAGGTGGGCTCTCCCTCGGCCATGGCTACACCTTC. Its protein is CASSIGGLSLGHGYTF. Complete variable domain (other parts from reference TRBV19 and TRBJ1-2): DGGITQSPKYLFRKEGQNVTLSCEQNLNHDAMYWYRQDPGQGLRLIYYSQIVNDFQKGDIAEGYSVSREKKESFPLTVTSAQKNPTAFYLCASSIGGLSLGHGYTFGSGTRLTVV.

J is TRBJ2-2 and V is TRBV5-1, with 8 bases fitting TRBD2. The V and J ends lost 4 bases and 3 bases, in that order; junction bases with no gene match: 11. The CDR3 covers 17 residues. Germline values: CDR1 SGHRS, CDR2 YFSETQ. The CDR3 DNA follows: TGCGCCAGCAGCCCCTCAACGGGAGGGCCATACACCGGGGAGCTGTTTTTT. It specifies CASSPSTGGPYTGELFF.

This chain uses TRBV6-5 with TRBJ2-3, with a possible D match to TRBD1 (5 bases). V was cut by 7 bases and J by 6 bases, with 17 bases left in between. CDR1 MNHEY and CDR2 SVGAGI come from the germline V gene. CDR3 length: 14 amino acids. CDR3 residues: CASKDNQGLDTQYF. CDR3 sequence (DNA): TGTGCCAGCAAGGATAATCAGGGCCTGGATACGCAGTATTTT.

The chain employs TRBV5-6 and TRBJ2-7; D is perhaps TRBD2 (6 bases). The V end was cut by 4 bases, the J end by 5 bases, with 19 bases between. The CDR3 covers 15 residues. Germline CDR1 and CDR2: SGHDT and YYEEEE. In DNA, the CDR3 is TGTGCCAGCAGCCCATTGGCGCAGGGACTCGACGAGCAGTACTTC. It yields the protein CASSPLAQGLDEQYF.

V and J are TRBV30 and TRBJ1-5; 10 nucleotides align to TRBD1. Germline lookup yields CDR1 GTSNPN and CDR2 SVGIG (reference sequence). This CDR3 comprises 13 residues. Trimming removed 5 bases from V and 5 bases from J; junction bases left unmatched: 3. CDR3 protein: CAWGTGDDQPQHF. The CDR3 DNA reads TGTGCCTGGGGGACAGGGGATGATCAGCCCCAGCATTTT.

The genes are TRBV7-9 and TRBJ2-5; a possible D gene is TRBD2 (5 bases). Germline CDR1 SEHNR, CDR2 FQNEAQ (reference sequence). This CDR3 contains 16 residues. Deletions cut 7 bases from V and 2 bases from J, with 20 bases between. The CDR3 here is CASTLAYQRQQETQYF. CDR3 nucleotides: TGTGCCAGCACCCTAGCTTATCAGCGCCAGCAAGAGACCCAGTACTTC. The full variable domain, completed using reference TRBV7-9 and TRBJ2-5, is DTGVSQNPRHKITKRGQNVTFRCDPISEHNRLYWYRQTLGQGPEFLTYFQNEAQLEKSRLLSDRFSAERPKGSFSTLEIQRTEQGDSAMYLCASTLAYQRQQETQYFGPGTRLLVL.

This chain connects TRBV7-9 to TRBJ2-1; TRBD2 matches at 12 bases. Germline-derived CDR1 and CDR2 are SEHNR and FQNEAQ (reference sequence). CDR3 length: 19 residues. V dropped 2 bases and J dropped 4; count of bases not matched to a gene: 12. The CDR3 is CASSLKALAGGEGYNEQFF. Written as DNA, the CDR3 is TGTGCCAGCAGCTTAAAAGCGCTAGCGGGGGGGGAGGGTTACAATGAGCAGTTCTTC.

This chain connects TRBV18 to TRBJ2-1; D call uncertain. The germline gives CDR1 KGHSH, CDR2 LQKENI. The CDR3 loop spans 15 amino acids. The germline V and J ends were trimmed by 2 bases and 0 bases, with 8 bases remaining between them. As DNA, the CDR3 is TGTGCCAGCTCACCAGACACGAGCTCCTACAATGAGCAGTTCTTC. Translating it yields CASSPDTSSYNEQFF. Supplemented by reference TRBV18 and TRBJ2-1, the full variable domain reads NAGVMQNPRHLVRRRGQEARLRCSPMKGHSHVYWYRQLPEEGLKFMVYLQKENIIDESGMPKERFSAEFPKEGPSILRIQQVVRGDSAAYFCASSPDTSSYNEQFFGPGTRLTVL.

The chain carries TRBV7-2 and TRBJ2-5; TRBD2 is a possible D gene (5 bases). V gave up 8 bases and J gave up 0 bases, with 13 bases separating them. This CDR3 spans 14 amino acids. Germline V gene sequence: CDR1 SGHTA, CDR2 FQGNSA. The CDR3 sequence: CASQDRGHQETQYF. The CDR3 nucleotides are TGTGCCAGCCAGGACCGGGGTCACCAAGAGACCCAGTACTTC.

This clone came up a few times. The genes are TRBV29-1 and TRBJ1-5; tentative D call: TRBD1 (6 bases). Trimming removed 6 bases at V and 7 bases at J, with 16 bases between. The CDR3 loop spans 13 amino acids. The germline V gene has CDR1 SQVTM and CDR2 ANQGSEA. The CDR3 nucleotides read TGCAGCGTCGCCACAGGGCGACAGCAGCCCCAGCATTTT. Amino acid sequence: CSVATGRQQPQHF.